A selection of T cell receptor beta chains follows, all from one sample in a study of OX40 agonist ivuxolimab in advanced cancers. TCRdb's copy holds only in-frame clones and misses some; the assay was immunoSEQ multiplex PCR. The sample has tens of thousands of clones; 83% are singletons. The sample was CD4+ or CD8+ T cells sorted from blood, taken in a trial of the OX40 agonist ivuxolimab. All receptors come from an adult with an advanced solid tumor such as melanoma, head and neck, liver or kidney cancer. Each CDR3 is given with its conserved first and last residue. D genes are given only for firm matches. Clone size appears in some rows only: once, few, many, or a class for an expanded clone.

clone_size,j_call,d_call,v_call,cdr3_nt,cdr3_aa
NA,TRBJ2-2,NA,TRBV4-2,TGTGCCAGCAGCCAAGGGACCGGCGGTAACACCGGGGAGCTGTTTTTT,CASSQGTGGNTGELFF
NA,TRBJ2-1,NA,TRBV7-2,TGTGCCAGCAGCAAAGAGCGGGCCCCCTACAATGAGCAGTTCTTC,CASSKERAPYNEQFF
NA,TRBJ2-1,NA,TRBV27,TGTTCATCTTCCCGGGGGGCATTGGGTGAGCAGTTCTTC,CSSSRGALGEQFF
NA,TRBJ2-7,TRBD2,TRBV7-2,TGTGCCAGCAGCATGGCTAGCGGGTACAGCGGGGAGCAGTACTTC,CASSMASGYSGEQYF
few,TRBJ1-2,NA,TRBV7-9,TGTGCCAGCAGCTCCCTCGGGGGGCGCAGGGAAGGCTACACCTTC,CASSSLGGRREGYTF
NA,TRBJ2-3,TRBD1,TRBV5-1,TGCGCCAGCAGCCAGGGACAGTATTTCACAGATACGCAGTATTTT,CASSQGQYFTDTQYF
NA,TRBJ2-3,TRBD1,TRBV27,TGTGCCAGCAGTCCTAAGGGGACAGGATGGAATACGCAGTATTTT,CASSPKGTGWNTQYF
NA,TRBJ2-5,NA,TRBV11-2,TGTGCCAGCAGCTTACTGGGACAAGAGACCCAGTACTTC,CASSLLGQETQYF
NA,TRBJ2-1,NA,TRBV29-1,TGCAGCGTTGCGGGACACGGGGACAATGAGCAGTTCTTC,CSVAGHGDNEQFF
NA,TRBJ2-6,NA,TRBV7-6,TGTGCCAGCAGCTTAAACTCTGGGGCCAACGTCCTGACTTTC,CASSLNSGANVLTF
NA,TRBJ2-5,NA,TRBV5-1,TGCGCCAGCAGCTTAGGGCAGTATCAAGAGACCCAGTACTTC,CASSLGQYQETQYF
few,TRBJ1-1,NA,TRBV7-2,TGTGCCAGCAGCCAGGAGCAGTACACTGAAGCTTTCTTT,CASSQEQYTEAFF
NA,TRBJ2-2,TRBD2,TRBV19,TGTGCCACCAGGACTAGCGGGGGGACCGGGGAGCTGTTTTTT,CATRTSGGTGELFF
NA,TRBJ2-4,TRBD1,TRBV15,TGTGCCACCAGCACTCGGACAGGGGGCTCCAAAAACATTCAGTACTTC,CATSTRTGGSKNIQYF
NA,TRBJ1-1,NA,TRBV28,TGTGCCAGCAGCCCGGCTAAAGCGGGGCCCGGTGAAGCTTTCTTT,CASSPAKAGPGEAFF
NA,TRBJ2-7,NA,TRBV6-5,TGTGCCAGCAGTTACTCTCGGGCAGTCTGGTACTTC,CASSYSRAVWYF
few,TRBJ2-1,TRBD2,TRBV5-1,TGCGCCAGCAGCCCCTCTAGCGGGGGCAGCTCCTACAATGAGCAGTTCTTC,CASSPSSGGSSYNEQFF
NA,TRBJ2-5,NA,TRBV15,TGTGCCACCAGCAGACAGGGGGCGCGGGGGGAGACCCAGTACTTC,CATSRQGARGETQYF
NA,TRBJ1-5,NA,TRBV18,TGTGCCAGCTCACCACTGAGAGGGCCCAATCAGCCCCAGCATTTT,CASSPLRGPNQPQHF
NA,TRBJ2-3,NA,TRBV7-8,TGTGCCAGCAGCTCGCAGGGGACTAACCCAGATACGCAGTATTTT,CASSSQGTNPDTQYF
NA,TRBJ2-1,NA,TRBV6-1,TGTGCCAGCAGGCAACGGTACAATGAGCAGTTCTTC,CASRQRYNEQFF
NA,TRBJ1-2,NA,TRBV28,TGTGCCAGCAGTTCCCCCGGGGGGTATGGCTACACCTTC,CASSSPGGYGYTF
NA,TRBJ1-5,NA,TRBV5-8,TGTGCCAGCAGCTTGGTGGCTGGTTCGGGTCAGCCCCAGCATTTT,CASSLVAGSGQPQHF
once,TRBJ2-5,NA,TRBV27,TGTGCCAGCAGTTTTTCGGGTACAGAGACCCAGTACTTC,CASSFSGTETQYF
NA,TRBJ2-1,NA,TRBV27,TGTGCCAGCAGCAACAGGGGGGGAGACAATGAGCAGTTCTTC,CASSNRGGDNEQFF
NA,TRBJ2-3,NA,TRBV7-2,TGTGCCAGCAGCTTAGCGGGGGGGCTCGGTAGCACAGATACGCAGTATTTT,CASSLAGGLGSTDTQYF
NA,TRBJ2-5,TRBD2,TRBV19,TGTGCCAGTAGTGGCACTAGCGGGGGGAGGGGGCAAGAGACCCAGTACTTC,CASSGTSGGRGQETQYF
NA,TRBJ2-3,NA,TRBV11-3,TGTGCCAGCAGCCCAGGGGGGCAGGGGACAGATACGCAGTATTTT,CASSPGGQGTDTQYF
NA,TRBJ1-5,TRBD1,TRBV28,TGTGCCTCAAGGTCGGGAGCTACAGGGGGCGGTCAGCCCCAGCATTTT,CASRSGATGGGQPQHF
NA,TRBJ1-2,NA,TRBV30,TGTGCCTCCCCCTCTGACCGGAACTATGGCTACACCTTC,CASPSDRNYGYTF
NA,TRBJ2-2,NA,TRBV5-1,TGCGCCAGCAGCTTCTCAGGGGAGCTGTTTTTT,CASSFSGELFF
NA,TRBJ1-4,NA,TRBV7-2,TGTGCCAGCAGCTCGATGCGGGGGACGGACATGTTTTTT,CASSSMRGTDMFF
NA,TRBJ2-7,NA,TRBV5-1,TGCGCCAGCAGCCCAGGGGGGTTGTGGGTCTCCGAGCAGTACTTC,CASSPGGLWVSEQYF
NA,TRBJ2-3,NA,TRBV5-5,TGTGCCAGCAGCTTCCCAAGTCCCAAAGATACGCAGTATTTT,CASSFPSPKDTQYF
NA,TRBJ1-2,NA,TRBV20-1,TGCATTTCCCACGGGGCTTATGGCTACACCTTC,CISHGAYGYTF
NA,TRBJ1-6,NA,TRBV1,TGCACCAGCAGCCAAGAGGTAGGCAGGGAGGACCCCACCTCCAATAATTCACCCCTCCACTTT,CTSSQEVGREDPTSNNSPLHF
few,TRBJ2-1,NA,TRBV6-4,TGTGCCAGCAGTGACAGGGAAGGTAGCTACAATGAGCAGTTCTTC,CASSDREGSYNEQFF
few,TRBJ2-3,NA,TRBV18,TGTGCCAGCGCTTGGATGCAGACCTCCACAGATACGCAGTATTTT,CASAWMQTSTDTQYF
once,TRBJ1-1,NA,TRBV11-3,TGTGCCAGCAGCTTAGCGGGCCAAGCTGAAGCTTTCTTT,CASSLAGQAEAFF
NA,TRBJ1-1,NA,TRBV7-9,TGTGCCGTTAGCAGCCGTGGGAACACTGAAGCTTTCTTT,CAVSSRGNTEAFF
NA,TRBJ2-7,NA,TRBV30,TGTGCCTGGAGTGTATGGACAGATACTTGGCCGCGATACGAGCAGTACTTC,CAWSVWTDTWPRYEQYF
NA,TRBJ1-2,TRBD1,TRBV4-1,TGCGCCAGCAGCCAAGCCCTGGACAGGGAAGGGTATGGCTACACCTTC,CASSQALDREGYGYTF
NA,TRBJ1-4,NA,TRBV5-1,TGCGCCAGCAGCCGATCCCCAGGGGCGAGTGCAACTAATGAAAAACTGTTTTTT,CASSRSPGASATNEKLFF
NA,TRBJ2-5,NA,TRBV2,TGTGCCAGCAGTGAGGTGCAGGGGGAGACCCAGTACTTC,CASSEVQGETQYF
NA,TRBJ2-7,NA,TRBV27,TGTGCCAGCAGTTTAATAACGGGACAACATGACGAGCAGTACTTC,CASSLITGQHDEQYF
NA,TRBJ2-7,NA,TRBV11-3,TGTGCCAGCAGCTTAACCCTTAGCTCCTACGAGCAGTACTTC,CASSLTLSSYEQYF
once,TRBJ2-1,TRBD2,TRBV2,TGTGCCAGCAGGGGTAGCGGGGGGGCCTACAATGAGCAGTTCTTC,CASRGSGGAYNEQFF
NA,TRBJ2-6,NA,TRBV28,TGTGCCAGCAGCCCTGGGACCTCCTCTGGGGCCAACGTCCTGACTTTC,CASSPGTSSGANVLTF
NA,TRBJ1-2,TRBD1,TRBV10-3,TGTGCCATCAGTGAGGAGGACAGGGGCAACTATGGCTACACCTTC,CAISEEDRGNYGYTF
NA,TRBJ2-5,NA,TRBV13,TGTGCCAGCAGCCGGGACATCCAAGAGACCCAGTACTTC,CASSRDIQETQYF
NA,TRBJ2-2,NA,TRBV5-6,TGTGCCAGCAGCTTGTACGGGGCCACGAGCACCGGGGAGCTGTTTTTT,CASSLYGATSTGELFF